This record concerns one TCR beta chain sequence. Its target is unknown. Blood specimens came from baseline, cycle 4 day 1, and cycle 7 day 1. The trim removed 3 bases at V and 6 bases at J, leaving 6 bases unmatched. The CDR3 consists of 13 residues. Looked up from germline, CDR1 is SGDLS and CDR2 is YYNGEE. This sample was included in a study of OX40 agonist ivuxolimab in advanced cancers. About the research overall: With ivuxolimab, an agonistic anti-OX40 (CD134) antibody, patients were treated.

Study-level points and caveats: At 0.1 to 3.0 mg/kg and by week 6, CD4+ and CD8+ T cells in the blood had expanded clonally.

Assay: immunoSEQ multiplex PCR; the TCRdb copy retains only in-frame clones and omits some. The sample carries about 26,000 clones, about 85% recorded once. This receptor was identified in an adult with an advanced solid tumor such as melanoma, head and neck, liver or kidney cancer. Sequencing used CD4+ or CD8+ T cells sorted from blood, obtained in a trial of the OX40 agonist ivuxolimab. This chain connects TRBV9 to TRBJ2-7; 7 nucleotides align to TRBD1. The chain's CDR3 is CASSAFTGAEQYF. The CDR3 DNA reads TGTGCCAGCAGCGCCTTTACAGGGGCCGAGCAGTACTTC.